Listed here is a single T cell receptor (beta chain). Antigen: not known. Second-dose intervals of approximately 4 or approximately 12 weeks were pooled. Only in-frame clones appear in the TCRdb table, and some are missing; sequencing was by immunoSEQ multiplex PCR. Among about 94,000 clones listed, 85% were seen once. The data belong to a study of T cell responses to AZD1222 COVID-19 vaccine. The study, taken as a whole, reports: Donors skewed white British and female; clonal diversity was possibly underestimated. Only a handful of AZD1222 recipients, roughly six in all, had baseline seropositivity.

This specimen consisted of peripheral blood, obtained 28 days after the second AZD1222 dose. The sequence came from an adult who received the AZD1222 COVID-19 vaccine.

CDR3 DNA: TGTGCCAGCTCACCGCGCAGTGTCGGCGCCACCGGGGAGCTGTTTTTT. It codes for CASSPRSVGATGELFF. The rearrangement links TRBV18 to TRBJ2-2; D gene uncertain. The V end lost 3 bases, the J end lost 4 bases, and 15 bases lay between the germline ends. The length of the CDR3 is 16 residues. Germline CDR1 and CDR2: KGHSH and LQKENI.